The clone carrying this TCR beta chain qualifies as medium-sized. Its antigen is currently unknown. The data originate from a study of CD8 T cell repertoires and HIV-1 epitope variants. About the research overall: Control wells had CMV/EBV/flu peptides, negative Ebola AY9, or no peptide. Separate from the cultures, 1M uncultured T cells served as baseline.

Study results and limitations: Of about 10 antigen-specific beta clonotypes, more than five appeared to cross-react with escape variants.

CDR1 LGHNA and CDR2 YNFKEQ come from the germline V gene. This CDR3 is 15 amino acids long. Trimming stripped 0 bases from V and 3 bases from J, with 9 bases between. Using immunoSEQ multiplex PCR, the repertoire was profiled, and TCRdb retains in-frame clones only, with some absent. The repertoire includes 4,500 to 6,000 clones, around 66% of them detected once, and 40% to 55% sits in the top ten. Sequencing was done on a sample of cultured CD8+ T cells derived from PBMCs. The TCR originated in a male donor with HIV. The chain links TRBV4-2 to TRBJ1-5; D possibly corresponds to TRBD1 (5 bases). The CDR3 is CASSQEGETNQPQHF. The CDR3, as DNA: TGTGCCAGCAGCCAAGAAGGGGAAACCAATCAGCCCCAGCATTTT.